These 22 T cell receptor beta chains share one sample of origin, sequenced in a study of blood T cells in healthy people across ages. For the second PCR, which ran for about 7 to 11 cycles, a sample-barcoded 5' primer and a J-beta primer mix were used. A single record per CDR3 protein comes from TCRdb applying MiXCR to the 5' RACE reads. Among some 1.5 million distinct CDR3 sequences listed, 35% to 45% were seen once. Material for sequencing was blood. The receptor source for this set is a woman aged 18-29 years in good health.

This clonotype has a handful of counts. The genes are TRBV4-1 and TRBJ2-5, with D unclear. The V gene's germline CDR1 is MGHRA and CDR2 YSYEKL. The CDR3 is 15 amino acids. V was cut by 0 bases and J by 0 bases, with 8 bases left in between. CDR3 protein: CASSQDDGHQETQYF. The CDR3 nucleotides read TGCGCCAGCAGCCAAGATGACGGACACCAAGAGACCCAGTACTTC.

Details on this clonotype: An end of the junction does not agree with germline; a read error may underlie this. Written as DNA, the CDR3 is TGTGCCGGCAGCCCCCTTTTGTCCCGGGAGACTTTGGAGACCCAGTACTTC. It specifies CAGSPLLSRETLETQYF. The chain links TRBV7-9 to TRBJ2-4; the D gene is possibly TRBD2 (6 bases). The J call is uncertain, as TRBJ2-5 better fits the DNA end. CDR3 length: 17 residues. Germline values: CDR1 SEHNR, CDR2 FQNEAQ (reference sequence).

This clonotype turned up a few times. The rearrangement joins TRBV12-3 or TRBV12-4 to TRBJ2-3; 11 bases align to TRBD2. The V segment lost 9 bases and the J segment 2 bases; nucleotides outside the gene matches: 13. The CDR3 has 17 residues. The CDR3 reads CASSILASGRHTDTQYF. Written as DNA, the CDR3 is TGTGCCAGTTCCATCTTAGCTAGCGGGAGGCACACAGATACGCAGTATTTT.

The sample holds a few counts of this clonotype. V gene TRBV7-2 combines with J gene TRBJ2-5; TRBD1 agrees at 12 bases. This CDR3 spans 15 amino acids. Germline loops: CDR1 SGHTA, CDR2 FQGNSA. V lost 1 base, J lost 4 bases, and 1 base stayed unmatched. DNA for the CDR3: TGTGCCAGCAGCTTAGGGGACAGGGGGCTAGAGACCCAGTACTTC. Protein: CASSLGDRGLETQYF. Together with reference TRBV7-2 and TRBJ2-5, the CDR3 gives the full variable domain: GAGVSQSPSNKVTEKGKDVELRCDPISGHTALYWYRQSLGQGLEFLIYFQGNSAPDKSGLPSDRFSAERTGGSVSTLTIQRTQQEDSAVYLCASSLGDRGLETQYFGPGTRLLVL.

Worth noting for this clonotype: The junction differs from germline at one of its ends, possibly a read error. V and J are TRBV7-2 and TRBJ2-1; D unresolved. Germline-derived CDR1 and CDR2 are SGHTA and FQGNSA. This CDR3 has 15 residues. CDR3 sequence: CAGSSRRVLYNEQFF. The DNA of the CDR3 is TGTGCCGGCAGCTCCCGCCGAGTTCTCTACAATGAGCAGTTCTTC.

The genes are TRBV29-1 and TRBJ2-5, with D tentatively TRBD1 (6 bases). The CDR3 sequence is 13 residues long. The V end was cut by 7 bases, the J end by 1 base, with 13 bases between. Looked up from germline, CDR1 is SQVTM and CDR2 is ANQGSEA. The CDR3 region is CSGWDILQETQYF. The CDR3 DNA is TGCAGCGGGTGGGACATCCTCCAAGAGACCCAGTACTTC.

This clonotype has a handful of counts. It is unclear where the CDR3 begins or ends on the DNA, so no DNA is shown, and the CDR3 is as TCRdb lists it. The rearrangement links TRBV6-2 or TRBV6-3 to TRBJ1-1. Germline CDR1 reads MNHEY; CDR2 reads SVGEGT. A total of 13 residues make up the CDR3, ends included. CDR3 amino acids: CASSTSMNTEAFF.

The chain employs TRBV2 and TRBJ1-5; 8 bases are shared with TRBD1. The CDR3 totals 14 residues. J lost 6 bases, V lost 6 bases, and 7 bases had no gene match. Per the germline V gene, CDR1 is SNHLY and CDR2 is FYNNEI. The CDR3: CASRGDRNTQPQHF. The CDR3 bases are TGTGCCAGCAGGGGGGACAGGAATACTCAGCCCCAGCATTTT. Full variable domain (missing parts from reference TRBV2 and TRBJ1-5): EPEVTQTPSHQVTQMGQEVILRCVPISNHLYFYWYRQILGQKVEFLVSFYNNEISEKSEIFDDQFSVERPDGSNFTLKIRSTKLEDSAMYFCASRGDRNTQPQHFGDGTRLSIL.

This rearrangement joins TRBV20-1 to TRBJ2-5; no clear D. Trimming took off 3 bases at V and 11 bases at J, with 22 bases between the two ends. CDR1 DFQATT and CDR2 SNEGSKA come from the germline V gene (reference sequence). The CDR3 length is 14 residues. This chain's CDR3 is CSARDSVSYNEQYF. The CDR3 region has the DNA TGCAGTGCTAGGGATAGTGTCTCCTACAATGAGCAGTACTTC.

The sample holds a few counts of this clonotype. Here the CDR3 reads CASRGGTSRDTQYF. The DNA for the CDR3 is TGTGCCAGCAGGGGGGGGACTAGTCGAGATACGCAGTATTTT. This sequence joins TRBV12-3 or TRBV12-4 and TRBJ2-3; 8 nucleotides align to TRBD2. The CDR3 runs to 14 residues. The junction had 7 bases not matched to a gene; V was cut back by 6 bases and J by 5 bases.

The chain has TRBV7-2 and TRBJ2-7; D is unresolved. Germline CDR1 is SGHTA and CDR2 is FQGNSA. There are 15 residues in the CDR3. V lost 5 bases and J lost 1, with 15 bases in between. CDR3 protein: CASSPDPVGSYEQYF. CDR3 nucleotide sequence: TGTGCCAGCAGCCCCGATCCGGTAGGGTCCTACGAGCAGTACTTC.

This clonotype was counted between two and nine times. The V gene is TRBV6-1, the J gene TRBJ2-3, with 8 positions matching TRBD2. CDR1 MNHNS and CDR2 SASEGT come from the germline V gene. J gave up 4 bases and V 3 bases, and 6 bases lay outside the gene matches. The CDR3 is made up of 15 amino acids. The CDR3 DNA reads as TGTGCCAGCAGTGACCTAGCGGGTTGGTCAGATACGCAGTATTTT. Protein: CASSDLAGWSDTQYF.

CDR3 region: CASSQTSGGEETQYF. The CDR3 nucleotides read TGCGCCAGCAGCCAAACTAGCGGGGGGGAAGAGACCCAGTACTTC. The gene calls are TRBV4-3 and TRBJ2-5; 13 nucleotides match TRBD2. Germline V CDR1 and CDR2: LGHNA, YSLEER. CDR3 size: 15 residues. Unmatched junction bases numbered 0, after V lost 2 bases and J lost 3 bases.

This clonotype has at least ten counts. V and J are TRBV12-3 or TRBV12-4 and TRBJ1-2; 7 bases match TRBD1. V lost 5 bases and J lost 5; bases outside the gene matches: 14. This CDR3 spans 16 amino acids. The CDR3 reads CASSPGQEGPSYGYTF. The CDR3 DNA sequence: TGTGCCAGCAGTCCCGGACAGGAAGGCCCCTCTTATGGCTACACCTTC.

V and J are TRBV11-2 and TRBJ1-4; 10 nucleotides match TRBD1. Germline values: CDR1 SGHAT, CDR2 FQNNGV. This CDR3 is 18 amino acids long. V lost 3 bases, J lost 0 bases, and 7 bases stayed unmatched. The DNA of the CDR3 is TGTGCCAGCAGCTTGGGACAGGGGTGGGATTCAACTAATGAAAAACTGTTTTTT. This codes for CASSLGQGWDSTNEKLFF.

In this sample, this clonotype turned up a few times. The chain recombines TRBV7-3 with TRBJ2-1, with 7 positions matching TRBD1. V dropped 2 bases and J dropped 5; count of bases not matched to a gene: 6. The CDR3 loop spans 15 amino acids. Germline CDR1 and CDR2: SGHTA and FQGTGA. The CDR3 protein is CASSLRQGAHNEQFF. CDR3 bases: TGTGCCAGCAGCTTACGACAGGGTGCCCACAATGAGCAGTTCTTC.

A few counts support this clonotype. The rearrangement joins TRBV5-1 to TRBJ1-2; D remains ambiguous. The germline gives CDR1 SGHRS, CDR2 YFSETQ. The V gene lost 1 base and the J gene lost 8 bases, with 12 bases spanning the gap. The CDR3 length is 13 residues. This CDR3 reads CASSLRRGEGYTF. CDR3 coding DNA: TGCGCCAGCAGCTTGAGGCGGGGAGAGGGCTACACCTTC.

This chain joins TRBV4-2 and TRBJ1-4; 7 nucleotides line up with TRBD1. The CDR3 runs 16 residues. Germline V lookup: CDR1 LGHNA, CDR2 YNFKEQ. V shed 3 bases and J 3 bases; nucleotides not matched to a gene: 7. The CDR3 loop reads CASSQIIRGSNEKLFF. The CDR3 DNA reads TGTGCCAGCAGCCAGATAATCAGGGGGTCTAATGAAAAACTGTTTTTT.

This clonotype was found a few times. The chain combines TRBV7-6 with TRBJ2-3; D is uncertain. V shed 1 base and J shed 1 base, with 9 bases lying between them. The CDR3 spans 15 residues. Germline V CDR1 and CDR2: SGHVS, FNYEAQ. CDR3 protein: CASSLVFRGTDTQYF. The CDR3 DNA is TGTGCCAGCAGCTTAGTATTCCGGGGCACAGATACGCAGTATTTT.

The genes are TRBV20-1 and TRBJ1-5; TRBD1 matches at 9 bases. Per the germline V gene, CDR1 is DFQATT and CDR2 is SNEGSKA (reference sequence). The V gene end was trimmed by 5 bases and the J gene end by 3 bases; junction bases not matched to a gene: 5. The CDR3 loop spans 14 amino acids. DNA of the CDR3: TGCAGTGCTCCCGGGACAGGGATCAATCAGCCCCAGCATTTT. It is translated as CSAPGTGINQPQHF.

V is TRBV7-2 and J is TRBJ2-7; TRBD2 matches at 7 bases. Germline V gene lookup returns CDR1 SGHTA and CDR2 FQGNSA. V lost 0 bases to trimming and J lost 3 bases; unmatched junction nucleotides: 5. The CDR3 has 15 residues. The CDR3 bases are TGTGCCAGCAGCTTAGCAGACGGGGACTACTACGAGCAGTACTTC. This sequence encodes CASSLADGDYYEQYF.

V and J are TRBV27 and TRBJ2-4; 7 bases map to TRBD1. The J call is doubtful: the DNA matches TRBJ2-7 better. The CDR3 is 12 amino acids. Germline CDR1 is MNHEY and CDR2 is SMNVEV (reference sequence). CDR3 coding DNA: TGTGCCAGTGGACAGGAAGGAAACGAGCAGTACTTC. Its protein product is CASGQEGNEQYF.